This T cell receptor (beta chain) was sequenced during a study of Graves' ophthalmopathy and Graves' hyperthyroidism. The CDR3 consists of 14 residues. Germline loops: CDR1 MDHEN, CDR2 SYDVKM. Findings and limits, study-wide: Between ophthalmopathy and stable hyperthyroidism, a 13-signature model drew a separation with about 85% sensitivity and roughly 78% specificity. The model reached approximately 70% sensitivity and about 72% specificity for predicting ophthalmopathy progression.

For repertoire sequencing, the TCR beta CDR3 regions were amplified from RNA transcripts. The workflow started with a first-round RT-PCR run with HTBI primers and then moved on to a second-round multiplex PCR. TCRdb reprocessed the multiplex PCR reads with MiXCR, giving one entry per CDR3 protein. The repertoire holds approximately 160,000 distinct CDR3 sequences, with 37% as singletons. This clonotype was detected ten times or more. Its antigen is not known. One end of the junction varies from germline; a read error may be responsible. Ophthalmopathic donors had moderate-to-severe activity, CAS ≥3 and NOSPECS ≥4, with disease that had lasted under 3 months. Each diagnosis was determined on the basis of clinical symptoms, serum thyroxine, TRAb, thyroid ultrasound and orbital computed tomography.

Specimen: peripheral blood. The V call is TRBV28, the J call TRBJ1-2; unclear D gene. This clonotype originated in a woman aged 40 to 49 with Graves' ophthalmopathy. The CDR3 loop is CASSLSPQYSIPRF. The CDR3 bases are TGTGCCAGCAGTTTATCCCCTCAATACAGTATCCCTCGCTTC.